A single T cell receptor beta chain is shown here with its context. Antigen: not known. Trimming took 3 bases from V and 3 from J, leaving 8 bases between them. This CDR3 has 13 amino acids. The sample is drawn from a study of T cell responses to AZD1222 COVID-19 vaccine. Regarding the study as a whole: The donor cohort was predominantly white British with a female majority, and clonal diversity may have been underestimated. The breadth and depth of Spike-specific TCRs increased once two AZD1222 doses had been given.

Profiled with immunoSEQ multiplex PCR; TCRdb holds only in-frame clones, not every one. Of roughly 100,000 clones listed, roughly 84% were seen once; the top ten hold 11% to 15%. Timing groups of about 4 and about 12 weeks for second doses were pooled. This clonotype was sampled from an adult who received the AZD1222 COVID-19 vaccine. The rearrangement links TRBV12-3 or TRBV12-4 to TRBJ1-1; D uncertain. The source was peripheral blood, collected 28 days after the second AZD1222 dose. The CDR3 here is CASSLQADTEAFF. DNA of the CDR3: TGTGCCAGCAGTTTGCAGGCTGACACTGAAGCTTTCTTT.